The 29 T cell receptor beta chains below were found in one sample sequenced in a study of cytomegalovirus exposure and HLA in healthy donors. Primers: 60 Vbeta forward and 13 Jbeta reverse. Assay used: immunoSEQ multiplex PCR; TCRdb lists only in-frame clones, some missing. The table records approximately 170,000 clones, 65% to 90% of them present only once. Sequences were obtained from PBMCs. These receptors came from a human donor in good health.

The chain has TRBV6-6 and TRBJ2-2, with 7 bases fitting TRBD1. This CDR3 has 15 residues. Germline V lookup: CDR1 MNHNY, CDR2 SVGAGI (reference sequence). With V trimmed by 8 bases and J by 1 base, 7 bases remained unmatched. Here the CDR3 reads CASQDRQGNTGELFF. The CDR3 DNA reads as TGTGCCAGCCAGGACCGACAGGGGAACACCGGGGAGCTGTTTTTT.

The chain recombines TRBV6-5 with TRBJ1-6, with D unclear. The germline V and J ends were trimmed by 2 bases and 7 bases, with 9 bases remaining between them. Germline CDR1 and CDR2: MNHEY and SVGAGI. This CDR3 is 14 amino acids long. The CDR3 sequence: CASSYRPGNSPLHF. CDR3 nucleotide sequence: TGTGCCAGCAGTTACCGACCGGGGAATTCACCCCTCCACTTT.

J is TRBJ2-3 and V is TRBV7-8, with D perhaps TRBD1 (5 bases). The length of the CDR3 is 16 residues. V lost 2 bases and J 2 bases, leaving 14 bases between the germline ends. CDR1 is SGHVS and CDR2 is FQNEAQ in the germline V gene. CDR3 protein: CASSLFTAGPTDTQYF. CDR3 in DNA: TGTGCCAGCAGCTTATTTACCGCAGGGCCCACAGATACGCAGTATTTT. Filled out from reference TRBV7-8 and TRBJ2-3, the complete variable domain reads GAGVSQSPRYKVAKRGQDVALRCDPISGHVSLFWYQQALGQGPEFLTYFQNEAQLDKSGLPSDRFFAERPEGSVSTLKIQRTQQEDSAVYLCASSLFTAGPTDTQYFGPGTRLTVL.

This rearrangement joins TRBV5-6 to TRBJ1-2; TRBD1 agrees at 7 bases. V gave up 4 bases and J gave up 6 bases; unmatched junction bases: 6. Germline V gene lookup returns CDR1 SGHDT and CDR2 YYEEEE. The CDR3 has 13 residues. The CDR3 region is CASSGTGENGYTF. The CDR3 nucleotides read TGTGCCAGCAGCGGAACAGGGGAAAATGGCTACACCTTC.

A few counts support this clone. The chain carries TRBV25-1 and TRBJ1-1; TRBD1 agrees at 7 bases. CDR3 length: 15 residues. Losses at the gene ends were 2 bases for V and 3 bases for J; bases not matched to a gene: 6. Germline lookup yields CDR1 MGHDK and CDR2 SYGVNS. CDR3: CASSEPDRVDTEAFF. Written as DNA, the CDR3 is TGTGCCAGCAGTGAACCAGACAGGGTGGACACTGAAGCTTTCTTT.

The genes are TRBV4-1 and TRBJ1-2; tentatively, D is TRBD1 (6 bases). The germline CDR1 and CDR2 sequences are MGHRA and YSYEKL. V was clipped by 1 base and J by 2 bases, with 11 bases between them. This CDR3 contains 15 residues. CDR3 sequence: CASSQGPGENYGYTF. The CDR3 DNA reads as TGCGCCAGCAGCCAAGGTCCAGGGGAAAACTATGGCTACACCTTC.

The gene calls are TRBV29-1 and TRBJ1-1; D might be TRBD1 (6 bases). Germline CDR1 and CDR2: SQVTM and ANQGSEA. V lost 1 base and J 3 bases, leaving 12 bases between the germline ends. The CDR3 length is 14 residues. In DNA, the CDR3 is TGCAGCGTTGAAGGAACAGGGAAGGACACTGAAGCTTTCTTT. This encodes CSVEGTGKDTEAFF.

The chain has TRBV11-2 and TRBJ2-5; D may be TRBD2 (5 bases). Germline CDR1 and CDR2: SGHAT and FQNNGV. V gave up 3 bases and J gave up 4 bases, with 12 bases separating them. This CDR3 region has 14 residues. This chain's CDR3 is CASSLSIGGETQYF. The CDR3 coding sequence is TGTGCCAGCAGCTTGAGTATAGGAGGAGAGACCCAGTACTTC.

CDR3: CASSPQGNTYGYTF. The CDR3 region has the DNA TGTGCCAGCTCACCCCAGGGTAATACCTATGGCTACACCTTC. This chain connects TRBV18 to TRBJ1-2; TRBD1 might be the D (5 bases). The germline gives CDR1 KGHSH, CDR2 LQKENI. Deletions cut 3 bases from V and 4 bases from J, with 12 bases between. The CDR3 consists of 14 residues. Filled out from reference TRBV18 and TRBJ1-2, the complete variable domain reads NAGVMQNPRHLVRRRGQEARLRCSPMKGHSHVYWYRQLPEEGLKFMVYLQKENIIDESGMPKERFSAEFPKEGPSILRIQQVVRGDSAAYFCASSPQGNTYGYTFGSGTRLTVV.

The chain is built from TRBV5-1 and TRBJ1-4; a possible D gene is TRBD1 (6 bases). Germline lookup yields CDR1 SGHRS and CDR2 YFSETQ. This CDR3 is built from 14 residues. Trimming took off 0 bases at V and 5 bases at J, with 8 bases between the two ends. This CDR3 reads CASSLDRVNEKLFF. Here the CDR3 DNA reads TGCGCCAGCAGCTTGGACAGGGTGAATGAAAAACTGTTTTTT.

The rearrangement links TRBV5-4 to TRBJ2-7; TRBD1 aligns across 7 bases. This CDR3 has 14 amino acids. V lost 3 bases to trimming and J lost 4 bases; unmatched junction nucleotides: 7. Per the germline V gene, CDR1 is SGHNT and CDR2 is YYREEE (reference sequence). DNA of the CDR3: TGTGCCAGCAGCTCTACCGGGACAGCGTACGAGCAGTACTTC. As protein: CASSSTGTAYEQYF.

This chain links TRBV19 with TRBJ2-7; possibly TRBD1 for D (6 bases). V was trimmed by 0 bases and J by 0 bases, leaving 9 bases between them. The germline CDR1 and CDR2 sequences are LNHDA and SQIVND (reference sequence). The CDR3 has 15 residues. The CDR3 nucleotides read TGTGCCAGTAGTATAGACAGGGGACCCTCCTACGAGCAGTACTTC. This encodes CASSIDRGPSYEQYF.

This clone was detected once. J is TRBJ2-7 and V is TRBV2; D perhaps matches TRBD2 (6 bases). Trimming left V 5 bases short and J 0 bases short, with 17 bases between. CDR1 is SNHLY and CDR2 is FYNNEI in the germline V gene. This CDR3 is 16 amino acids long. The CDR3 reads CASSSDRDWSSYEQYF. The CDR3 nucleotides read TGTGCCAGCAGTTCAGACCGGGACTGGAGCTCCTACGAGCAGTACTTC.

This chain joins TRBV7-2 and TRBJ1-4; 7 positions agree with TRBD1. CDR1 SGHTA and CDR2 FQGNSA come from the germline V gene. The CDR3 sequence is 15 residues long. V lost 5 bases to trimming and J lost 4 bases; unmatched junction nucleotides: 7. As DNA, the CDR3 is TGTGCCAGCAGCACCAGACAGGGAGTTAATGAAAAACTGTTTTTT. Encoded protein: CASSTRQGVNEKLFF.

V and J are TRBV7-9 and TRBJ2-7; 7 bases align to TRBD1. CDR1 and CDR2 (germline): SEHNR, FQNEAQ (reference sequence). CDR3 length equals 15 residues. V dropped 3 bases and J dropped 3; count of bases not matched to a gene: 8. The CDR3 nucleotides read TGTGCCAGCAGCTTCGGAGACAGGGATTACTACGAGCAGTACTTC. This translates into CASSFGDRDYYEQYF.

The chain recombines TRBV6-1 with TRBJ1-1; 8 nucleotides line up with TRBD1. Germline V gene sequence: CDR1 MNHNS, CDR2 SASEGT. J lost 4 bases, V lost 5 bases, and 3 bases had no gene match. The CDR3 loop spans 13 amino acids. The CDR3 spells CASSSGGPTEAFF. CDR3 bases: TGTGCCAGCAGTTCAGGGGGCCCCACTGAAGCTTTCTTT.

The chain combines TRBV28 with TRBJ2-7; the match to TRBD2 covers 7 bases. Germline V CDR1 and CDR2: MDHEN, SYDVKM. The J segment lost 4 bases and the V segment lost 2 bases, leaving 8 bases of the junction unmatched. The CDR3 runs 15 residues. CDR3 nucleotides: TGTGCCAGCAGTTTAATCGGGGACTATTCTTACGAGCAGTACTTC. Protein product: CASSLIGDYSYEQYF.

This chain connects TRBV4-3 to TRBJ1-1; D is possibly TRBD1 (5 bases). Germline V gene lookup returns CDR1 LGHNA and CDR2 YSLEER. The CDR3 consists of 13 residues. Trimming removed 5 bases from V and 1 base from J, with 8 bases in between. The CDR3 reads CASSGDRNTEAFF. DNA for the CDR3: TGCGCCAGCAGCGGCGACAGGAACACTGAAGCTTTCTTT.

The chain combines TRBV12-5 with TRBJ2-2; tentative D call: TRBD1 (7 bases). In germline, CDR1 is LGHNT, CDR2 FRNRAP. There are 16 residues in the CDR3. V lost 4 bases and J 7 bases, leaving 19 bases between the germline ends. CDR3 in DNA: TGTGCTAGTGGTTGGACTACAGGGGTTCTTGGCGGGGAGCTGTTTTTT. As protein: CASGWTTGVLGGELFF. Full variable domain (remainder filled in from reference TRBV12-5 and TRBJ2-2): DARVTQTPRHKVTEMGQEVTMRCQPILGHNTVFWYRQTMMQGLELLAYFRNRAPLDDSGMPKDRFSAEMPDATLATLKIQPSEPRDSAVYFCASGWTTGVLGGELFFGEGSRLTVL.

The V gene is TRBV11-3, the J gene TRBJ1-1, with D possibly being TRBD1 (6 bases). Per the germline V gene, CDR1 is SGHNT and CDR2 is YENEEA. V was clipped by 3 bases and J by 4 bases, with 9 bases between them. This CDR3 has 13 residues. The CDR3 sequence: CASSLLGATEAFF. In DNA, the CDR3 is TGTGCCAGCAGCTTGCTGGGGGCCACTGAAGCTTTCTTT.

The chain employs TRBV5-1 and TRBJ2-5; TRBD1 aligns across 11 bases. The germline V gene has CDR1 SGHRS and CDR2 YFSETQ. The CDR3 spans 15 residues. J gave up 7 bases and V 3 bases, and 8 bases lay outside the gene matches. The CDR3: CASSSPGTGGGTQYF. In DNA form, the CDR3 reads TGCGCCAGCAGCTCCCCCGGGACAGGGGGTGGGACCCAGTACTTC.

This clone was seen only a few times. The V call is TRBV12-5, the J call TRBJ1-3, with D maybe TRBD1 (6 bases). The CDR3 length is 15 residues. The germline V gene encodes CDR1 LGHNT and CDR2 FRNRAP. Trimming removed 6 bases at V and 4 bases at J, with 16 bases between. CDR3 nucleotide sequence: TGTGCTAGTGGGGGGACATTAATAAACGGAAACACCATATATTTT. It encodes CASGGTLINGNTIYF.

This sequence joins TRBV7-2 and TRBJ1-5; D ambiguous. Trimming took off 5 bases at V and 0 bases at J, with 8 bases between the two ends. Per germline, CDR1 SGHTA and CDR2 FQGNSA. There are 14 residues in the CDR3. The CDR3 DNA sequence: TGTGCCAGCAGCCCCGACATTAGCAATCAGCCCCAGCATTTT. Its protein product is CASSPDISNQPQHF.

The CDR3 DNA follows: TGTGCCAGCAGTTTGGACAGGTCTCCTGGCTACACCTTC. This encodes CASSLDRSPGYTF. This chain uses TRBV11-2 with TRBJ1-2; 7 nucleotides agree with TRBD1. The CDR3 consists of 13 residues. Germline trimming cut 6 bases from V and 7 bases from J; bases unmatched to any gene: 8. Germline lookup yields CDR1 SGHAT and CDR2 FQNNGV. Supplemented by reference TRBV11-2 and TRBJ1-2, the full variable domain reads EAGVAQSPRYKIIEKRQSVAFWCNPISGHATLYWYQQILGQGPKLLIQFQNNGVVDDSQLPKDRFSAERLKGVDSTLKIQPAKLEDSAVYLCASSLDRSPGYTFGSGTRLTVV.

This chain uses TRBV13 with TRBJ2-5, with TRBD2 identical over 8 bases. Germline-derived CDR1 and CDR2 are PRHDT and FYEKMQ (reference sequence). This CDR3 has 15 amino acids. V was clipped by 5 bases and J by 5 bases; unmatched bases: 10. The CDR3 DNA reads TGTGCCAGCAGCCCTAGGACTAGCCCAGCTGAGACCCAGTACTTC. Amino acid sequence: CASSPRTSPAETQYF. Supplemented by reference TRBV13 and TRBJ2-5, the full variable domain reads AAGVIQSPRHLIKEKRETATLKCYPIPRHDTVYWYQQGPGQDPQFLISFYEKMQSDKGSIPDRFSAQQFSDYHSELNMSSLELGDSALYFCASSPRTSPAETQYFGPGTRLLVL.

The V and J genes are TRBV7-8 and TRBJ2-1; a possible D gene is TRBD2 (5 bases). The CDR3 covers 18 residues. V was trimmed by 2 bases and J by 6 bases, leaving 23 bases between them. CDR1 and CDR2 (germline): SGHVS, FQNEAQ. The CDR3 loop is CASSLTSGVSQRSNEQFF. The CDR3 region has the DNA TGTGCCAGCAGCTTAACGTCCGGGGTTAGCCAGAGGTCCAATGAGCAGTTCTTC.

The chain is built from TRBV12-5 and TRBJ1-4; D remains ambiguous. V gave up 6 bases and J gave up 4 bases, with 21 bases separating them. This CDR3 spans 17 amino acids. CDR1 and CDR2 (germline): LGHNT, FRNRAP. Here the CDR3 reads CASGPGSLPLRNEKLFF. CDR3 in DNA: TGTGCTAGTGGCCCCGGGTCCCTTCCCCTCCGTAATGAAAAACTGTTTTTT. Full variable domain (missing parts from reference TRBV12-5 and TRBJ1-4): DARVTQTPRHKVTEMGQEVTMRCQPILGHNTVFWYRQTMMQGLELLAYFRNRAPLDDSGMPKDRFSAEMPDATLATLKIQPSEPRDSAVYFCASGPGSLPLRNEKLFFGSGTQLSVL.

The chain employs TRBV11-3 and TRBJ1-1; D ambiguous. Per the germline V gene, CDR1 is SGHNT and CDR2 is YENEEA. This CDR3 has 12 residues. The ends were cut back, 4 bases at V and 5 bases at J, with 8 bases in the middle. CDR3 bases: TGTGCCAGCAGCTCAACCAGGACTGAAGCTTTCTTT. It is translated as CASSSTRTEAFF.

The chain employs TRBV4-1 and TRBJ1-5; D unresolved. The CDR3 totals 16 residues. The V end was cut by 0 bases, the J end by 4 bases, with 13 bases between. The germline CDR1 and CDR2 sequences are MGHRA and YSYEKL. The CDR3, as DNA: TGCGCCAGCAGCCAAGATATGGTCAGGTTAAATCAGCCCCAGCATTTT. Its protein is CASSQDMVRLNQPQHF.